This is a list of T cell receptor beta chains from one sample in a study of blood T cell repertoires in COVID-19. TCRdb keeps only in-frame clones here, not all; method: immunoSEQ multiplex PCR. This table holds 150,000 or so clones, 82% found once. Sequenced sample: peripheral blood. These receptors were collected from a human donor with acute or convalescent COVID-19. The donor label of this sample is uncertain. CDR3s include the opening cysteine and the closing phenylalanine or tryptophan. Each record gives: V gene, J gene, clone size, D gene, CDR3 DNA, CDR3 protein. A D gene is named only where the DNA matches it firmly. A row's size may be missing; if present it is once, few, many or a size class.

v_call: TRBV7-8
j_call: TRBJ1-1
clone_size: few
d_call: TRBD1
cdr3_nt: TGTGCCAGCAGCTCGGACAGGGTGATAGGTGAAGCTTTCTTT
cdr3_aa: CASSSDRVIGEAFF

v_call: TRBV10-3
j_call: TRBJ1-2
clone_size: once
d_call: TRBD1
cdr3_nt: TGTGCCACAAAGCCAGGGGGCGACTTTAGTGGCTACACCTTC
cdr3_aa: CATKPGGDFSGYTF

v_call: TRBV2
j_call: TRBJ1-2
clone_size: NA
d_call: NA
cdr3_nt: TGTGCCAGCAGTCTTCGAGGGTCTTCGTATGGCTACACCTTC
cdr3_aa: CASSLRGSSYGYTF

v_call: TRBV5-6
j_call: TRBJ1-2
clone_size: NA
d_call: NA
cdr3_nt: TGTGCCAGCAGCTTGGGACAGAAGAACTATGGCTACACCTTC
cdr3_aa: CASSLGQKNYGYTF

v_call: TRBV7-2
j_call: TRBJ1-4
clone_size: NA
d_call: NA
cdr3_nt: TGTGCCAGCAGCTTAGCAGGAGCAACTAATGAAAAACTGTTTTTT
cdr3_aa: CASSLAGATNEKLFF

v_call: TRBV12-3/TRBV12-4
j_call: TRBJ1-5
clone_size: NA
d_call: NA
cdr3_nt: TGTGCCAGCAGTTCCGCGGGGGGGCGGATCCAGCATTTT
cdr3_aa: CASSSAGGRIQHF

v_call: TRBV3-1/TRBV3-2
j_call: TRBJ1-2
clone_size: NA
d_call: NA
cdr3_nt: TGTGCCAGCAGCCGTGCCGGGAGGGCCTCCTATGGCTACACCTTC
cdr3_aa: CASSRAGRASYGYTF

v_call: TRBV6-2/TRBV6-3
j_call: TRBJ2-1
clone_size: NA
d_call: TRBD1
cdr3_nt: TGTGCCAGCAGTCCGCGGACAGGCAACAATGAGCAGTTCTTC
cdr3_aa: CASSPRTGNNEQFF

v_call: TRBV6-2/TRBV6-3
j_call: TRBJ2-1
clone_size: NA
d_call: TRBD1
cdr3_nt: TGTGCCAGCAGTCGGGGACAGGTCTCCTACAATGAGCAGTTCTTC
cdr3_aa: CASSRGQVSYNEQFF

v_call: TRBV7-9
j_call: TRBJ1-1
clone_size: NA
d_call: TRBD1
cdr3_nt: TGTGCCAGCAGCTTAGACGGGACAGGAATCACTGAAGCTTTCTTT
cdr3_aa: CASSLDGTGITEAFF

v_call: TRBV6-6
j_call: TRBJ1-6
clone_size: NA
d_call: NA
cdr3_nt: TGTGCCAGCAGTTACCGCGGTTGGAATTCACCCCTCCACTTT
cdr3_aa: CASSYRGWNSPLHF

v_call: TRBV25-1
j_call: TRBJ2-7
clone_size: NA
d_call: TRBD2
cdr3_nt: TGTGCCAGCAGTGAATACCAGCGGGGGCCATACGAGCAGTACTTC
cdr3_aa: CASSEYQRGPYEQYF

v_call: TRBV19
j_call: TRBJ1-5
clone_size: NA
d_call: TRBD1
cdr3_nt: TGTGCCAGTAGAGCAGGACAGGGGGTTTATCAGCCCCAGCATTTT
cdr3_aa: CASRAGQGVYQPQHF

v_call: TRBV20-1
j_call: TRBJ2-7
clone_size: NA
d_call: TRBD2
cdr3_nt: TGCAGTGTCCTGGGAGGGACCGAGCAGTACTTC
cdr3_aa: CSVLGGTEQYF

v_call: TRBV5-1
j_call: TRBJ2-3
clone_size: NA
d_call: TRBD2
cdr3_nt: TGCGCCAGCAGCTCCGGAGGTAGCGGGGGGCCCACAGATACGCAGTATTTT
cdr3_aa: CASSSGGSGGPTDTQYF

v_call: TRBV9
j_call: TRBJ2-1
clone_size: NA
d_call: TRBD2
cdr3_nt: TGTGCCAGCAGCGTAGGTCTCTCCATCGCGGGGGGCTCCTACAATGAGCAGTTCTTC
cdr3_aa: CASSVGLSIAGGSYNEQFF

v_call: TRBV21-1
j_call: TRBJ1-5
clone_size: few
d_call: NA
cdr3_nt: TGTGCCAGCAGCAAAGCGAAGGTGGACAGGGGCAACCAGCCCCAGCATTTT
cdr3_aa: CASSKAKVDRGNQPQHF

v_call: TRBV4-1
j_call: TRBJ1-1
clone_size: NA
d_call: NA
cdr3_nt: TGCGCCAGCAGCCAAGAGGGGCGGATGAACACTGAAGCTTTCTTT
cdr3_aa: CASSQEGRMNTEAFF

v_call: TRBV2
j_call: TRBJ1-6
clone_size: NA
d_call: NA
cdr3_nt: TGTGCCAGCAGCTTCGACAACGCAGCATCACCCCTCCACTTT
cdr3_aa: CASSFDNAASPLHF

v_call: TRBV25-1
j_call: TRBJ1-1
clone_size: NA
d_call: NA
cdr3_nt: TGTGCCAGCCGACAGAATTCATGGGGGCCGAGGAACACTGAAGCTTTCTTT
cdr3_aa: CASRQNSWGPRNTEAFF

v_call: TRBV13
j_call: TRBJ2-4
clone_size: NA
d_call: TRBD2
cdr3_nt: TGTGCCAGCAGCATTAGCGGGGGGGCCTCGGCCAAAAACATTCAGTACTTC
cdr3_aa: CASSISGGASAKNIQYF

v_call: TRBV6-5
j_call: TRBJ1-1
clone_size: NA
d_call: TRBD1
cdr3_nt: TGTGCCAGCAGCGGACAGGGGATGGCTGAAGCTTTCTTT
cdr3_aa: CASSGQGMAEAFF

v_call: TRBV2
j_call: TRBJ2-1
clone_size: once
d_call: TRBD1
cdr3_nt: TGTGCCAGCAGAGGACAGGGGATTTACAATGAGCAGTTCTTC
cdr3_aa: CASRGQGIYNEQFF

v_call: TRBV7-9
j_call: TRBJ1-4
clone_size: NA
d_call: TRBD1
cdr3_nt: TGTGCCAGCAGCAAGGACAGGGGTAGGGCTAATGAAAAACTGTTTTTT
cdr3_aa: CASSKDRGRANEKLFF

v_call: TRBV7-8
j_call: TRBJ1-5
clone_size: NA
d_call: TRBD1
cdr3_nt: TGTGCCAGCAGCCTCTCGGGACAGGGGGCGTTTCAGCCCCAGCATTTT
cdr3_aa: CASSLSGQGAFQPQHF

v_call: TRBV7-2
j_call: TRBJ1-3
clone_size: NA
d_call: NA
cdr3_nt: TGTGCCAGCAGCCAACCCGGGGGGGTTACTGAGAACACCATATATTTT
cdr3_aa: CASSQPGGVTENTIYF

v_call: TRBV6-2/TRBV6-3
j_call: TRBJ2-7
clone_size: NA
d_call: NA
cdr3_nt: TGTGCCAGCAGTCTAGGAGGGTCCCTCTACGAGCAGTACTTC
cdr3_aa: CASSLGGSLYEQYF

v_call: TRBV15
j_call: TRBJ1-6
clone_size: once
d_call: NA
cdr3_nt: TGTGCCACCAGCAGAGATTTCCCCGAGGGTCCCTATAATTCACCCCTCCACTTT
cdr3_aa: CATSRDFPEGPYNSPLHF

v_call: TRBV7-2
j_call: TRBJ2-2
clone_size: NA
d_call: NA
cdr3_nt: TGTGCCAGCAGCTTAGCCTACGACACCGGGGAGCTGTTTTTT
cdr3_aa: CASSLAYDTGELFF

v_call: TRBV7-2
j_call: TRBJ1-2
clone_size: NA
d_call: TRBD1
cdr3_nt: TGTGCCAGCAGCTCCCGGACAGGGGCGAACTATGGCTACACCTTC
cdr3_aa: CASSSRTGANYGYTF

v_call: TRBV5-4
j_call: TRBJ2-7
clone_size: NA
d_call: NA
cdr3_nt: TGTGCCAGCAGCTTGGTGAGGGACGAGCAGTACTTC
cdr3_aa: CASSLVRDEQYF

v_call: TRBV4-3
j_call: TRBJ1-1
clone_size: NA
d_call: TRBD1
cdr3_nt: TGCGCCAGCAGCTCTTGGACAGGGCAAACTGAAGCTTTCTTT
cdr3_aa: CASSSWTGQTEAFF

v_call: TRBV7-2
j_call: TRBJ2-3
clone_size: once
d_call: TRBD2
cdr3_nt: TGTGCCAGCAGCTATAGCGGGGGGGCCTTTACAGATACGCAGTATTTT
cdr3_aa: CASSYSGGAFTDTQYF

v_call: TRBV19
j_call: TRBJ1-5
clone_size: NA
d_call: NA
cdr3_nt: TGTGCCAGTAGTATGCGGCATCAGCCCCAGCATTTT
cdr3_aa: CASSMRHQPQHF

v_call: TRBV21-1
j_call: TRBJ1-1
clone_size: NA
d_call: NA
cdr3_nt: TGTGCCAGCAGCATAAAGGGCAGGGGAAGGGGGAACACTGAAGCTTTCTTT
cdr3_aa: CASSIKGRGRGNTEAFF

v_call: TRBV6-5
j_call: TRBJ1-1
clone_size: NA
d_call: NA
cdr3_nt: TGTGCCAGCAGGAACCAGGCCTTTGAAGCTTTCTTT
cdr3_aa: CASRNQAFEAFF

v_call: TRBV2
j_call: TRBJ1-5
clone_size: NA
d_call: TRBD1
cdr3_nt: TGTGCCAGCAGTGAAGGACAGGGTATTCAGCCCCAGCATTTT
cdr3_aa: CASSEGQGIQPQHF